This entry concerns a single T cell receptor beta chain. The target antigen is unknown. The data derive from a study of chemoradiotherapy in HPV16-positive cancers. Sequenced by immunoSEQ multiplex PCR; TCRdb stores in-frame clones only, minus some. The sample yields about 5,100 clones, about 92% seen once. Study-level findings and limits: In HPV16-positive patients, HPV-responsive T-cell expansion tracked better recurrence-free survival. During treatment, candidate HPV-specific clones and E7-related motifs expanded in tumor. HPV-specific T cells were functionally defined from only two HPV16-positive patients.

Germline CDR1 and CDR2: SGHRS and YFSETQ. V was trimmed by 0 bases and J by 0 bases, leaving 7 bases between them. The CDR3 has 15 residues. This specimen was taken from a patient who underwent chemoradiotherapy. The V call is TRBV5-1, the J call TRBJ2-1; the D gene is possibly TRBD1 (6 bases). The TCR originated in a human donor with HPV-associated anogenital cancer. CDR3 coding DNA: TGCGCCAGCAGCTTGGAGGACAGCTCCTACAATGAGCAGTTCTTC. Translating it yields CASSLEDSSYNEQFF.